What follows are 4 T cell receptor beta chains derived from one specimen sequenced in a study of tumor-infiltrating lymphocytes in primary liver carcinoma (TCRdb year 2017). Instrument used: Illumina HiSeq 2500. A constant-region primer and ProtoScript II reverse transcriptase were used to reverse-transcribe TCRbeta-specific cDNA from 500 ng total RNA. Three nested multiplex PCR rounds, following a slightly modified ARM-PCR procedure, were used to build the TCRbeta libraries. Each of the first two PCR rounds ran for around 11 cycles using multiplex TRBV1-TRBV30 forward primers together with a Cbeta reverse primer. TCRdb handled the public reads itself, with Q25 trimming in fastp and clone calling in MiXCR, and kept productive beta chains. Duplicate CDR3 protein sequences are folded into a single record with the most common DNA and genes. The table for this sample lists about 35,000 distinct CDR3 sequences; roughly four fifths of them were counted only once. 15% to 20% of the sample is in the top ten clones.

Without any cell sorting, total RNA and DNA were co-extracted from roughly 21-30 mg of bulk tissue using the AllPrep DNA/RNA mini kit. Sequences were obtained from liver tumor tissue from sampling region 4. Reading the label with the study, this specimen's cell subset or site is: tumor region T4, right-lateral pole. All receptors derive from a man in his forties or fifties with primary liver carcinoma and hepatitis B virus infection.

V gene TRBV29-1 combines with J gene TRBJ2-7; a possible D gene is TRBD1 (6 bases). This CDR3 is built from 13 residues. The V gene's germline CDR1 is SQVTM and CDR2 ANQGSEA. This chain's CDR3 is CSVDTGYVDMQYF. In DNA form, the CDR3 reads TGCAGTGTCGATACAGGGTATGTCGACATGCAGTACTTC.

A note on this clonotype: This may come from a read error, since a much larger clone is one base off. This rearrangement joins TRBV19 to TRBJ2-3; 7 nucleotides match TRBD2. CDR3 size: 15 residues. Per the germline V gene, CDR1 is LNHDA and CDR2 is SQIVND (reference sequence). CDR3 protein: CASSSGTGGTETQYF. CDR3 nucleotides: TGTGCCAGTAGTTCGGGGACGGGAGGCACAGAAACGCAGTATTTT.

The gene calls are TRBV28 and TRBJ2-7; D ambiguous. Germline CDR1 reads MDHEN; CDR2 reads SYDVKM. The ends were cut back, 4 bases at V and 0 bases at J, with 16 bases in the middle. CDR3 length: 16 amino acids. CDR3 nucleotide sequence: TGTGCCAGCAGTTCACCCCGGTGGGTTCTCTCCTACGAGCAGTACTTC. Its translation is CASSSPRWVLSYEQYF.

This clonotype was seen a single time. This chain links TRBV20-1 with TRBJ2-2, with D perhaps given as TRBD1 or TRBD2 (5 bases each). Germline V gene lookup returns CDR1 DFQATT and CDR2 SNEGSKA (reference sequence). This CDR3 is 16 amino acids long. The V and J ends lost 6 bases and 6 bases respectively, with 23 bases between them. The CDR3 region has the DNA TGCAGTGCCCAGTCAGGGTGGAGGACACTCCCCGGGGAGCTGTTTTTT. It specifies CSAQSGWRTLPGELFF.